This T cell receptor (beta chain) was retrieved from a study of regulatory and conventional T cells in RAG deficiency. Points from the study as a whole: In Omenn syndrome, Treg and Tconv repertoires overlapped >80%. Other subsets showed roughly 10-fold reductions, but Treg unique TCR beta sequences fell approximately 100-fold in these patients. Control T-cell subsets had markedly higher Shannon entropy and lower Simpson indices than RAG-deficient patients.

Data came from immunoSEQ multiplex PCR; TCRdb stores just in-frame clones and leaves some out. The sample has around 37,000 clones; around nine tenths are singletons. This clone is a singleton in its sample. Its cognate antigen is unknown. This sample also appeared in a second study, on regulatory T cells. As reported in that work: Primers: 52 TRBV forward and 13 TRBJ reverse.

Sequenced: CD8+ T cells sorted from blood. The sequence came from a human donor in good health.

CDR3 in DNA: TGTGCCAGCAGCGGAGGACTAGCGGGGGCCGGCTCTGGGGCCAACGTCCTGACTTTC. It specifies CASSGGLAGAGSGANVLTF. The chain is built from TRBV5-4 and TRBJ2-6; 13 positions match TRBD2. Trimming removed 4 bases from V and 0 bases from J; junction bases left unmatched: 7. The germline V gene encodes CDR1 SGHNT and CDR2 YYREEE (reference sequence). CDR3 length: 19 residues.